This TCR beta chain derives from a study of blood T cell repertoires in COVID-19. Here immunoSEQ multiplex PCR was the method, and the copy in TCRdb shows in-frame clones only, minus some. The sample has approximately 73,000 clones, around nine tenths seen once; the top ten hold less than 2.5%. Trimming shortened V by 7 bases and J by 4 bases, and 13 bases separated the two germline ends. This CDR3 spans 12 amino acids. Looked up from germline, CDR1 is SQVTM and CDR2 is ANQGSEA. The source material was peripheral blood. This receptor was identified in a woman aged 55-70 years with acute or convalescent COVID-19. The gene calls are TRBV29-1 and TRBJ1-1, with D possibly TRBD1 on 5 matching bases. The CDR3: CSAGTRVTEAFF. The CDR3 nucleotides read TGCAGCGCTGGGACTCGGGTCACTGAAGCTTTCTTT.